The clone carrying this T cell receptor (beta chain) occurred a few times. The data derive from a study of cytomegalovirus exposure and HLA in healthy donors. Overall study context: As an earlier analysis found, about 200 million T cells yielded approximately 100 million unique TCR beta sequences.

PCR used 60 Vbeta primers and 13 Jbeta primers. Assay: immunoSEQ multiplex PCR; the TCRdb copy retains only in-frame clones and omits some. The repertoire holds 90,000 to 130,000 clones, around three quarters seen once, with just under 3% in the top ten. The sample comprised PBMCs. The sequence was collected from a young woman in good health and CMV-seropositive.

CDR3 DNA sequence: TGTGCCAGCAGCTTCTCGACTAGCGGGATGGGCAATGAGCAGTTCTTC. It codes for CASSFSTSGMGNEQFF. V is TRBV11-2 and J is TRBJ2-1; TRBD2 matches 11 bases. V gave up 3 bases and J gave up 6 bases; unmatched junction bases: 7. CDR1 and CDR2 (germline): SGHAT, FQNNGV. CDR3 size: 16 residues.